Described below is a single TCR beta chain sequence and its context. Antigen unknown. The data stem from a study of monozygotic twins with inflammatory bowel disease. Findings of the study overall: In patient repertoires, differing immunosuppressive treatments may have added some variability.

This CDR3 has 17 residues. The germline gives CDR1 SGHRS, CDR2 YFSETQ. For every sample, eight separate reactions were used to make cDNA. The template switching step added UMIs that contained a 6-nucleotide sample barcode. TCRdb reanalyzed the 5' RACE reads and collapses them to one entry per CDR3 protein, without DNA. The sample has a few hundred thousand distinct CDR3 sequences, and its top ten clones hold just over 2.5%. Material: blood. The clonotype was recovered from a human donor with ulcerative colitis or Crohn's disease, or a healthy co-twin of an affected twin (not recorded which). The rearrangement uses TRBV5-1 and TRBJ2-3. The CDR3 region is CASSSFLPRPSTDTQYF.